These 10 T cell receptor beta chains originate from one sample sequenced in a study of CD8 T cells in Susac syndrome. Reverse transcription of roughly 0.5 to 1 ug RNA used random hexamers. One entry per CDR3 protein, called by TCRdb with MiXCR from the immunoSEQ multiplex PCR reads. In the table there are 95,000 to 150,000 distinct CDR3 sequences, more than 85% of which are singletons. Source material: CD8+ T cells from PBMCs. These receptors all come from a human donor with multiple sclerosis.

The rearrangement uses TRBV3-1 and TRBJ2-3, with D perhaps TRBD2 (5 bases). This CDR3 spans 15 amino acids. Germline V gene sequence: CDR1 LGHDT, CDR2 YNNKEL (reference sequence). V shed 1 base and J shed 2 bases, with 10 bases lying between them. As DNA, the CDR3 is TGTGCCAGCAGCCAAGCGGAGCGGTACACAGATACGCAGTATTTT. The encoded protein is CASSQAERYTDTQYF.

The chain carries TRBV20-1 and TRBJ2-1, with 9 bases lining up with TRBD2. The CDR3 spans 15 residues. The germline CDR1 and CDR2 sequences are DFQATT and SNEGSKA (reference sequence). Trimming cost V 1 base and J 6 bases; bases outside gene matches: 7. The CDR3 bases are TGCAGTGCTAGAGTAGCGGGAGAGAGGGCCAATGAGCAGTTCTTC. Translating it yields CSARVAGERANEQFF.

The chain combines TRBV7-6 with TRBJ2-3, with no clear D. Trimming took off 5 bases at V and 5 bases at J, with 11 bases between the two ends. Germline CDR1 SGHVS, CDR2 FNYEAQ. The CDR3 runs 13 residues. The CDR3 sequence: CASSLNGLDTQYF. In DNA form, the CDR3 reads TGTGCCAGCAGCCTCAACGGTCTAGATACGCAGTATTTT. Together with reference TRBV7-6 and TRBJ2-3, the CDR3 gives the full variable domain: GAGVSQSPRYKVTKRGQDVALRCDPISGHVSLYWYRQALGQGPEFLTYFNYEAQQDKSGLPNDRFSAERPEGSISTLTIQRTEQRDSAMYRCASSLNGLDTQYFGPGTRLTVL.

The J gene is TRBJ2-1, the V gene TRBV6-5, with D possibly being TRBD2 (5 bases). Germline CDR1 and CDR2: MNHEY and SVGAGI. CDR3 length: 18 residues. The ends were cut back, 2 bases at V and 2 bases at J, with 19 bases in the middle. Written as DNA, the CDR3 is TGTGCCAGCAGTTACCCGCGGGCCCTCAAAAGCCCCTACAATGAGCAGTTCTTC. This gives the protein CASSYPRALKSPYNEQFF.

The chain recombines TRBV3-1 with TRBJ1-2; possibly TRBD1 for D (6 bases). This CDR3 has 14 residues. Germline assignment: CDR1 LGHDT and CDR2 YNNKEL (reference sequence). Trimming took off 4 bases at V and 7 bases at J, with 16 bases between the two ends. The chain's CDR3 is CASSLDRGASGYTF. In DNA, the CDR3 is TGTGCCAGCAGCCTCGATCGGGGGGCTAGTGGCTACACCTTC.

This sequence joins TRBV19 and TRBJ1-5; maybe TRBD1 (6 bases). Germline CDR1 reads LNHDA; CDR2 reads SQIVND (reference sequence). CDR3 size: 12 residues. V lost 10 bases and J 4 bases, leaving 11 bases between the germline ends. The CDR3: CATNTGNQPQHF. The CDR3 coding sequence is TGTGCCACAAACACAGGGAATCAGCCCCAGCATTTT. The entire variable domain, with the rest obtained from reference TRBV19 and TRBJ1-5, is as follows: DGGITQSPKYLFRKEGQNVTLSCEQNLNHDAMYWYRQDPGQGLRLIYYSQIVNDFQKGDIAEGYSVSREKKESFPLTVTSAQKNPTAFYLCATNTGNQPQHFGDGTRLSIL.

The chain is built from TRBV4-1 and TRBJ2-4; D gene ambiguous. Trimming cost V 2 bases and J 8 bases, with 7 bases left between them. This CDR3 region has 12 residues. CDR1 and CDR2 from the germline V gene are MGHRA and YSYEKL. For the CDR3, the DNA is TGCGCCAGCAGCCAACATCTCGACATTCAGTACTTC. It translates to CASSQHLDIQYF.

The chain combines TRBV29-1 with TRBJ2-7; 7 bases align to TRBD2. The CDR3 totals 13 residues. The germline V gene has CDR1 SQVTM and CDR2 ANQGSEA. Trimming at V came to 7 bases and at J to 4 bases, leaving 10 bases not matched to a gene. CDR3 amino acids: CSAEGGAGYEQYF. In nucleotides, the CDR3 is TGCAGCGCAGAGGGAGGGGCTGGGTACGAGCAGTACTTC.

The CDR3 sequence: CASSEPGETQYF. CDR3 DNA: TGTGCCAGCAGTGAACCGGGCGAGACCCAGTACTTC. The chain employs TRBV25-1 and TRBJ2-5; D remains unclear. In germline, CDR1 is MGHDK, CDR2 SYGVNS. V was cut by 2 bases and J by 5 bases, with 6 bases left in between. This CDR3 is 12 amino acids long. The variable domain in full, with the rest retrieved from reference TRBV25-1 and TRBJ2-5, is EADIYQTPRYLVIGTGKKITLECSQTMGHDKMYWYQQDPGMELHLIHYSYGVNSTEKGDLSSESTVSRIRTEHFPLTLESARPSHTSQYLCASSEPGETQYFGPGTRLLVL.

This chain uses TRBV29-1 with TRBJ1-5; D might be TRBD1 (6 bases). The germline V and J ends were trimmed by 0 bases and 3 bases, with 15 bases remaining between them. The CDR3 is made up of 16 amino acids. The germline gives CDR1 SQVTM, CDR2 ANQGSEA. CDR3 sequence: CSVEDGVGDTNQPQHF. The CDR3 DNA is TGCAGCGTTGAAGATGGGGTTGGGGACACCAATCAGCCCCAGCATTTT.